This T cell receptor (beta chain) was found in a study of a mutant IDH1 vaccine in newly diagnosed glioma. About the research overall: Patients got radiotherapy, temozolomide, or both beforehand, and most got both.

Clones were sequenced by immunoSEQ multiplex PCR, and TCRdb holds only the in-frame ones, with some missing. Seen here are 30,000 to 40,000 clones, about 79% observed once, and the top ten hold approximately 25%. This CDR3 comprises 16 residues. Deletions cut 2 bases from V and 0 bases from J, with 12 bases between. Germline CDR1 SGHRS, CDR2 YFSETQ. The count of this clone is one. Antigen: not known. Time point indicated: week 5, during vaccination. The study gave 300 ug of mutant IDH1 20-mer peptide per vaccine dose, with topical imiquimod. The chain recombines TRBV5-1 with TRBJ1-3; D remains unclear. This receptor was obtained from a man between 25 and 39 years old with glioma. The sequencing here drew on PBMCs, taken from a glioma patient whose treatment included an IDH1 peptide vaccine. CDR3 protein: CASSLSQSTSGNTIYF. Written as DNA, the CDR3 is TGCGCCAGCAGCTTAAGCCAGTCCACCTCTGGAAACACCATATATTTT.